This T cell receptor (beta chain) was profiled in a study of blood T cell repertoires in COVID-19. Study in general: Both acute and convalescent COVID-19 samples were obtained from the United States, Italy and Spain.

V lost 8 bases to trimming and J lost 0 bases, with 17 bases between them. The germline CDR1 and CDR2 sequences are LNHNV and YYDKDF (reference sequence). The CDR3 loop spans 16 amino acids. Some clones are missing from TCRdb's copy, which holds only in-frame ones; the method was immunoSEQ multiplex PCR. The table lists 200,000 or so clones, around four fifths of them singletons. J is TRBJ1-5 and V is TRBV15, with D possibly being TRBD1 (5 bases). The sequenced sample was PBMCs or T cells enriched from blood (not recorded which). The TCR comes from a woman in her forties or fifties who had been exposed to COVID-19. The CDR3 DNA is TGTGCCACCTCCAGGCGCGGCAGGGATAGCAATCAGCCCCAGCATTTT. Amino acids: CATSRRGRDSNQPQHF.